This T cell receptor (beta chain) was sequenced in a study of breast tumors, draining lymph nodes, adjacent tissues. One entry per CDR3 protein results from TCRdb running MiXCR on the multiplex PCR reads. The table records some 200,000 distinct CDR3 sequences, roughly 31% of them present only once. This CDR3 spans 17 amino acids. The germline gives CDR1 SGHVS, CDR2 FQNEAQ. Study-wide points: Luminal-like breast cancer showed significantly higher tumor–nontumor repertoire similarity than basal-like. Most tumor T cells seemingly derive from lymph node, then expand in tumor. Tumors had less TCR diversity than lymph nodes, more than nontumor tissue.

For this clonotype: Antigen unknown. One end of the junction fails to match germline, which may point to a read error.

Samples came from axillary lymph nodes draining the breast cancer. The chain is built from TRBV7-8 and TRBJ1-3, with unresolved D. The sample was axillary lymph node tissue. The clonotype originates from a female donor with breast cancer. Some clones in this sample may be carry-over from other donors' samples. The CDR3 coding sequence is TGTGCCAGCAGCTTAGAAGGTGGCAGACACTCTGGAAGCACCATATATTTC. As protein: CASSLEGGRHSGSTIYF.